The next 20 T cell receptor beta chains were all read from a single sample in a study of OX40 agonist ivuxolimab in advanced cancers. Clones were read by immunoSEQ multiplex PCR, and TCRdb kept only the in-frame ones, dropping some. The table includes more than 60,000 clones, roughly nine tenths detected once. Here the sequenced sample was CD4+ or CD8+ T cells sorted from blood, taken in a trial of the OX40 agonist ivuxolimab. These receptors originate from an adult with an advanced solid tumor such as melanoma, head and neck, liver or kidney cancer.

The CDR3 reads CASSGLTGTADTQYF. In DNA form, the CDR3 reads TGTGCCAGCAGTGGTTTAACAGGGACGGCAGATACGCAGTATTTT. The chain couples TRBV2 to TRBJ2-3, with TRBD1 as a possible D gene (6 bases). Between the trimmed V and J ends, which lost 4 bases and 4 bases, there was a span of 15 bases. Germline CDR1 and CDR2: SNHLY and FYNNEI. CDR3 length equals 15 residues.

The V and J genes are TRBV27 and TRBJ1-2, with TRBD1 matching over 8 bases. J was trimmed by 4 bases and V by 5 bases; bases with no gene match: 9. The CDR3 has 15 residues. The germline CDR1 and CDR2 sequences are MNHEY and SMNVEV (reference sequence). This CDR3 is CASSAAGGAGYGYTF. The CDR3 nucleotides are TGTGCCAGCAGTGCAGCAGGGGGCGCGGGCTATGGCTACACCTTC.

CDR3 protein: CASSLTGGGLNYGYTF. As DNA, the CDR3 is TGTGCCAGCAGTTTGACAGGGGGGGGCTTGAACTATGGCTACACCTTC. The rearrangement uses TRBV27 and TRBJ1-2; 9 positions agree with TRBD1. Looked up from germline, CDR1 is MNHEY and CDR2 is SMNVEV (reference sequence). The CDR3 is 16 amino acids. After removal of 3 bases from V and 2 bases from J, the junction contained 7 bases not matched to a gene.

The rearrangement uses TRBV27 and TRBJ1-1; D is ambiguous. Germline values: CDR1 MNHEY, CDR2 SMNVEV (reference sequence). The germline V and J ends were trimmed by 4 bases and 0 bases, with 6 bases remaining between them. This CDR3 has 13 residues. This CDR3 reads CASSSWVNTEAFF. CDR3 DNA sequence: TGTGCCAGCAGTTCATGGGTGAACACTGAAGCTTTCTTT.

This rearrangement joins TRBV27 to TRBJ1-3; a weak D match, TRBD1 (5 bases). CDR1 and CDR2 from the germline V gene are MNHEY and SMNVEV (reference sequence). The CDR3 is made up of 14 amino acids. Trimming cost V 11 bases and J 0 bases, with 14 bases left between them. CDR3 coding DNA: TGTGCCTCTCGGGGGGGTTTCTCTGGAAACACCATATATTTT. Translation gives CASRGGFSGNTIYF.

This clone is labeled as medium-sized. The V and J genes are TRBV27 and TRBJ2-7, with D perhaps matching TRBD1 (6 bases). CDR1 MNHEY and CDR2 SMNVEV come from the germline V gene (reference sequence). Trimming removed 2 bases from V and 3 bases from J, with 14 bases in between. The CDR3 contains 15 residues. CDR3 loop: CASSLQGLGLYEQYF. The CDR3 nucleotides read TGTGCCAGCAGTTTACAGGGGTTGGGGCTCTACGAGCAGTACTTC.

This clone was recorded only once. DNA of the CDR3: TGTGCCTGGAGCCTAGGTGTCTCTGGGGCCAACGTCCTGACTTTC. Amino acid sequence: CAWSLGVSGANVLTF. V is TRBV30 and J is TRBJ2-6; D unclear. CDR1 and CDR2 (germline): GTSNPN, SVGIG (reference sequence). CDR3 length: 15 amino acids. Trimming shortened V by 3 bases and J by 0 bases, and 9 bases separated the two germline ends.

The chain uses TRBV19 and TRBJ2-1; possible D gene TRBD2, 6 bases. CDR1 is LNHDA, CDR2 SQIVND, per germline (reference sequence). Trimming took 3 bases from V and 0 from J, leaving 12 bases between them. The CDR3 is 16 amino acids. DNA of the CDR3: TGTGCCAGTAGTATTCAAGCGGGTGCCTCCTACAATGAGCAGTTCTTC. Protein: CASSIQAGASYNEQFF.

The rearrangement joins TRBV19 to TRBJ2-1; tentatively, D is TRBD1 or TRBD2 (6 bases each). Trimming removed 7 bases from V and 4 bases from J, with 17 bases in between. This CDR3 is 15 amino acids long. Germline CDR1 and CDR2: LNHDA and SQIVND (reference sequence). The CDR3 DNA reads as TGTGCCAGTACCACAGGGACTTCATGGTACAATGAGCAGTTCTTC. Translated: CASTTGTSWYNEQFF. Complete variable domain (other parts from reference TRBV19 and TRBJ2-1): DGGITQSPKYLFRKEGQNVTLSCEQNLNHDAMYWYRQDPGQGLRLIYYSQIVNDFQKGDIAEGYSVSREKKESFPLTVTSAQKNPTAFYLCASTTGTSWYNEQFFGPGTRLTVL.

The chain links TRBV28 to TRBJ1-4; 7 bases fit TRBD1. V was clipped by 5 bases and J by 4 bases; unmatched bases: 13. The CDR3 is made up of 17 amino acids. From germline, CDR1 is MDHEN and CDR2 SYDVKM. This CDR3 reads CASSEFGGGTVNEKLFF. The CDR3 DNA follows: TGTGCCAGCAGTGAATTTGGTGGCGGGACAGTTAATGAAAAACTGTTTTTT.

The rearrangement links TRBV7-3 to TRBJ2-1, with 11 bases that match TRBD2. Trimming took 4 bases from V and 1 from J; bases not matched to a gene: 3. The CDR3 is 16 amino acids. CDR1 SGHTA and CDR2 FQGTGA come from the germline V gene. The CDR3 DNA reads TGTGCCAGCAGCTCCACTAGCGGGGGTTCCTACAATGAGCAGTTCTTC. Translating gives CASSSTSGGSYNEQFF.

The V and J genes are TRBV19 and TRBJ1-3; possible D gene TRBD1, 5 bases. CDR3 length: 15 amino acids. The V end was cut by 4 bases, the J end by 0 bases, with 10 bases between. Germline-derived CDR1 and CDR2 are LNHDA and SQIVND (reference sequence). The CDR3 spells CASSNQGSSGNTIYF. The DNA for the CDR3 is TGTGCCAGTAGTAACCAGGGCAGCTCTGGAAACACCATATATTTT.

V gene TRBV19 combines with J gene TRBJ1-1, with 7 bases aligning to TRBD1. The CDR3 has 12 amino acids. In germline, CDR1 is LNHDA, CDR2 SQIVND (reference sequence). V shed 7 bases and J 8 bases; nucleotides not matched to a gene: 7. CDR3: CASNTGQQEAFF. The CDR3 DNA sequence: TGTGCCAGTAATACGGGACAGCAGGAAGCTTTCTTT.

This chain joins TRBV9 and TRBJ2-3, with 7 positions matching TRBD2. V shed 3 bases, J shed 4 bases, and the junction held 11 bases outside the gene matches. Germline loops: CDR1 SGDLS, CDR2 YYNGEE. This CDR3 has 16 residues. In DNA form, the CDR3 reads TGTGCCAGCAGCGCTGGGACTAATGAGATTTCAGATACGCAGTATTTT. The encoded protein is CASSAGTNEISDTQYF.

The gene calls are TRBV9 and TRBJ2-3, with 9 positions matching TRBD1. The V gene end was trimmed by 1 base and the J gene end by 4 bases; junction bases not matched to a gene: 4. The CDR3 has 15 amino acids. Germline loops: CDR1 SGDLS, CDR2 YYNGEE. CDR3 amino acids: CASSVFGTGSDTQYF. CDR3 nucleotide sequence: TGTGCCAGCAGCGTATTTGGGACAGGGTCAGATACGCAGTATTTT. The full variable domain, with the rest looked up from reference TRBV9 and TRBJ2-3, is DSGVTQTPKHLITATGQRVTLRCSPRSGDLSVYWYQQSLDQGLQFLIQYYNGEERAKGNILERFSAQQFPDLHSELNLSSLELGDSALYFCASSVFGTGSDTQYFGPGTRLTVL.

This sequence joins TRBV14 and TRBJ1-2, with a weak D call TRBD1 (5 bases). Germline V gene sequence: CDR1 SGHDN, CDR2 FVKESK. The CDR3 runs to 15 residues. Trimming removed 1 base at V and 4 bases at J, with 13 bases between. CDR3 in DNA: TGTGCCAGCAGCCAAGGCGCAGGGATTGCCTATGGCTACACCTTC. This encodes CASSQGAGIAYGYTF.

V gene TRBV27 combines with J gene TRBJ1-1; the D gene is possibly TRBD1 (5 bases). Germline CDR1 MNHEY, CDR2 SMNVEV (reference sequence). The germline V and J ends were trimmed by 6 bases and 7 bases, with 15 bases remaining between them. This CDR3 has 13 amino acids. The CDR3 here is CASREGMGFEAFF. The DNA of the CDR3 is TGTGCCAGCAGGGAGGGGATGGGTTTTGAAGCTTTCTTT.

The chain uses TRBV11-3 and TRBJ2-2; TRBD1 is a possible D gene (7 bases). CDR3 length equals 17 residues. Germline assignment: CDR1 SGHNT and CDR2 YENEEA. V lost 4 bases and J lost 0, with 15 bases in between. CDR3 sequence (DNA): TGTGCCAGCAGCTCAGGCAGGGGGGACTCGAACACCGGGGAGCTGTTTTTT. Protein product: CASSSGRGDSNTGELFF.

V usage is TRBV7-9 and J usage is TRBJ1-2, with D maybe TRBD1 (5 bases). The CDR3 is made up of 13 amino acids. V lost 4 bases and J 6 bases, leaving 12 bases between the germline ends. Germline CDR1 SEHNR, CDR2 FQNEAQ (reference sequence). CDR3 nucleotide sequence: TGTGCCAGCAGCTCCCCACAGGCCGATGGCTACACCTTC. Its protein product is CASSSPQADGYTF. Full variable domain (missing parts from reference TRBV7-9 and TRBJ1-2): DTGVSQNPRHKITKRGQNVTFRCDPISEHNRLYWYRQTLGQGPEFLTYFQNEAQLEKSRLLSDRFSAERPKGSFSTLEIQRTEQGDSAMYLCASSSPQADGYTFGSGTRLTVV.

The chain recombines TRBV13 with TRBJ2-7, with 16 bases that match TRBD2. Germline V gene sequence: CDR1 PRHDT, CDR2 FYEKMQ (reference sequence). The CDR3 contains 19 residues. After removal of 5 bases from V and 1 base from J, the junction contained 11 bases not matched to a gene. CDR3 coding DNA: TGTGCCAGCAGCGGACCGGGACTAGCGGGAGGGTCCCCTTCCTACGAGCAGTACTTC. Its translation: CASSGPGLAGGSPSYEQYF.